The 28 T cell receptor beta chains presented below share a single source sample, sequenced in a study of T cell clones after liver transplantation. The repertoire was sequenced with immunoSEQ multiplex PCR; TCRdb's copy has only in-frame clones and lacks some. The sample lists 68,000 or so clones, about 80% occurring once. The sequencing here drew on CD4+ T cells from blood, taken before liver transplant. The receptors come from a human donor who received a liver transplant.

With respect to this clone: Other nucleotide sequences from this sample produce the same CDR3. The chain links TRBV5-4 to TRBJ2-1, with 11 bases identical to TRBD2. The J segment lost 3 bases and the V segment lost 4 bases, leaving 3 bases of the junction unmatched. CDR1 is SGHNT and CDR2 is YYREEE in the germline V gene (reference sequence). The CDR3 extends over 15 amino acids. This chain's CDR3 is CASSLTSGSYNEQFF. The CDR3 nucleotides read TGTGCCAGCAGCCTTACTAGCGGGAGCTACAATGAGCAGTTCTTC.

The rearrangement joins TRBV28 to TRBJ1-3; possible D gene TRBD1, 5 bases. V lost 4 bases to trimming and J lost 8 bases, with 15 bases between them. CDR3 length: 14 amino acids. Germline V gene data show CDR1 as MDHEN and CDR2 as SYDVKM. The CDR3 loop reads CASSWTRGLDTIYF. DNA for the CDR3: TGTGCCAGCAGTTGGACGAGGGGATTGGACACCATATATTTT.

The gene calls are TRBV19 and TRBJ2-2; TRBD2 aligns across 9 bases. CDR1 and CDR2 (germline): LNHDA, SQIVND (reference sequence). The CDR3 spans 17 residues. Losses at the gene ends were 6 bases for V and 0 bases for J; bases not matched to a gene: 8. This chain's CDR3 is CASRDPGLASNTGELFF. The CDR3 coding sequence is TGTGCCAGTAGAGACCCGGGACTAGCCTCGAACACCGGGGAGCTGTTTTTT.

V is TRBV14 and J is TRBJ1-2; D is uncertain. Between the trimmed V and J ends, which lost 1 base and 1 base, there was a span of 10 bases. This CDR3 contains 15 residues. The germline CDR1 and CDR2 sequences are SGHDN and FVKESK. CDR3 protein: CASSQAPGLNYGYTF. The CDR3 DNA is TGTGCCAGCAGCCAAGCTCCAGGACTTAACTATGGCTACACCTTC.

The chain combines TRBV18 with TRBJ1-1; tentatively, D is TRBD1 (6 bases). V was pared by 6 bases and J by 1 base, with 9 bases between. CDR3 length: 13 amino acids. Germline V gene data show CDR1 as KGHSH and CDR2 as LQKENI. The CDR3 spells CASSRDTNTEAFF. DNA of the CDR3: TGTGCCAGCTCGAGGGACACGAACACTGAAGCTTTCTTT.

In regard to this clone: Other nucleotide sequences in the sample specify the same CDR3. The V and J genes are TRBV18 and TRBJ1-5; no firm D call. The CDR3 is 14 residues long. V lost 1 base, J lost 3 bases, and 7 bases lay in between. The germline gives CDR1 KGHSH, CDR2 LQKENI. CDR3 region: CASSPQGSNQPQHF. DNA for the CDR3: TGTGCCAGCTCACCACAGGGATCCAATCAGCCCCAGCATTTT.

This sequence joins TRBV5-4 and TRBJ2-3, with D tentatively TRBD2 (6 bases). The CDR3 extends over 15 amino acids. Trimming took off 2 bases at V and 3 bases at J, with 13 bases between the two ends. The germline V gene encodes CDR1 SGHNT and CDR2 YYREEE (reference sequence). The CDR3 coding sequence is TGTGCCAGCAGCTTTGGGGGGAGAGGGACAGATACGCAGTATTTT. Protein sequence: CASSFGGRGTDTQYF.

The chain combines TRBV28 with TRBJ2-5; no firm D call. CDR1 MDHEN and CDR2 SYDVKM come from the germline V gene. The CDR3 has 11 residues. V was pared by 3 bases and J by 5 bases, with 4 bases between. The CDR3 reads CASSLGETQYF. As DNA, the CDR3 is TGTGCCAGCAGTTTGGGGGAGACCCAGTACTTC.

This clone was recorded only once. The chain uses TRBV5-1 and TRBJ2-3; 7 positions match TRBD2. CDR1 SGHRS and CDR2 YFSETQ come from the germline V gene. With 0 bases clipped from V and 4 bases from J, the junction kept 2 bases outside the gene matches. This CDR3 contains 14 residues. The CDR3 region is CASSLEGGPDTQYF. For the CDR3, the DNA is TGCGCCAGCAGCTTGGAGGGAGGGCCAGATACGCAGTATTTT.

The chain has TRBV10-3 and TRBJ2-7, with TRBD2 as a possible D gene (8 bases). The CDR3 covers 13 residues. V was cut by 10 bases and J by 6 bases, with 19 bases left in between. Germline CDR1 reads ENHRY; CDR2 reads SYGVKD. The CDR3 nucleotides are TGTGCCACAGGGGGACTAGAGGAAGCCGAGCAGTACTTC. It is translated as CATGGLEEAEQYF.

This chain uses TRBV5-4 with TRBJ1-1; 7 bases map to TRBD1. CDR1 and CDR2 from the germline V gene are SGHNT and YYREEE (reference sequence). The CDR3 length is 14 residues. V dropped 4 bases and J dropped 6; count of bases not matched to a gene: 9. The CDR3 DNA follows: TGTGCCAGCAGCCCCCGGACAGGCTCTTCTGAAGCTTTCTTT. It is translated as CASSPRTGSSEAFF.

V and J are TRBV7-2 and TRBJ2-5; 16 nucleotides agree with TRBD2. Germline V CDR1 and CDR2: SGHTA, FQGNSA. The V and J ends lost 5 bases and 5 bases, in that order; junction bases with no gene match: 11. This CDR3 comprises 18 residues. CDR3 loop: CASSTLGLAGGGRETQYF. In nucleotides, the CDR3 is TGTGCCAGCAGCACGTTGGGACTAGCGGGAGGGGGAAGGGAGACCCAGTACTTC.

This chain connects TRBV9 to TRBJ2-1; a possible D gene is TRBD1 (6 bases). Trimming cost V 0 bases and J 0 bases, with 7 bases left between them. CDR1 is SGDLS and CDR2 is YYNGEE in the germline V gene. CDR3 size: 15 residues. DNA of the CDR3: TGTGCCAGCAGCGTAGCAGGGGACTCCTACAATGAGCAGTTCTTC. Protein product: CASSVAGDSYNEQFF.

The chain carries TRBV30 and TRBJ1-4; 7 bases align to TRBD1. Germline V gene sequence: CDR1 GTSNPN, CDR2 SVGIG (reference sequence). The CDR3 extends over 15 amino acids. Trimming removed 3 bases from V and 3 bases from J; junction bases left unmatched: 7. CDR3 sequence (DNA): TGTGCCTGGAGCTCCCCCAGGGGGGCTAATGAAAAACTGTTTTTT. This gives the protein CAWSSPRGANEKLFF. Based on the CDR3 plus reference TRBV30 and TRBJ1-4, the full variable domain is SQTIHQWPATLVQPVGSPLSLECTVEGTSNPNLYWYRQAAGRGLQLLFYSVGIGQISSEVPQNLSASRPQDRQFILSSKKLLLSDSGFYLCAWSSPRGANEKLFFGSGTQLSVL.

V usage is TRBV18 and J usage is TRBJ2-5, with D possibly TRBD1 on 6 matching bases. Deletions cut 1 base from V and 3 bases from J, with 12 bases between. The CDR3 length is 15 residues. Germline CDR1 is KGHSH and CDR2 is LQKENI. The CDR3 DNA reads TGTGCCAGCTCACCACAACAAGGGGGAGAAGAGACCCAGTACTTC. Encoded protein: CASSPQQGGEETQYF.

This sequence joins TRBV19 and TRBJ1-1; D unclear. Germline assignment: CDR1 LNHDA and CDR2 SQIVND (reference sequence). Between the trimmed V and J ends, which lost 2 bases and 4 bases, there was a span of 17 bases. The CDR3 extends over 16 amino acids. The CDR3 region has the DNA TGTGCCAGTAGTATAACCCTAGGGAGACGAGGCACTGAAGCTTTCTTT. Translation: CASSITLGRRGTEAFF. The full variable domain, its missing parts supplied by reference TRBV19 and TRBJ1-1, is DGGITQSPKYLFRKEGQNVTLSCEQNLNHDAMYWYRQDPGQGLRLIYYSQIVNDFQKGDIAEGYSVSREKKESFPLTVTSAQKNPTAFYLCASSITLGRRGTEAFFGQGTRLTVV.

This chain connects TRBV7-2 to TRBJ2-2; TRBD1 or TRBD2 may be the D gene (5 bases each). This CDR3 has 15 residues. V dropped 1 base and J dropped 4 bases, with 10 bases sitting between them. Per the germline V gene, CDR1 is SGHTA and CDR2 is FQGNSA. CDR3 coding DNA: TGTGCCAGCAGCTTAGGTTCAGGGAGCACCGGGGAGCTGTTTTTT. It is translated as CASSLGSGSTGELFF.

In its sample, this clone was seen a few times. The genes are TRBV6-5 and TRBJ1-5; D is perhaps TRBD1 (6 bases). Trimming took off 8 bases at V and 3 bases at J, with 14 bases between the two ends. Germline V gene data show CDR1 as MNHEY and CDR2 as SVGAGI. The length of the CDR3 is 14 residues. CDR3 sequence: CASGRQGHNQPQHF. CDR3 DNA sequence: TGTGCCAGCGGGCGGCAGGGGCACAATCAGCCCCAGCATTTT.

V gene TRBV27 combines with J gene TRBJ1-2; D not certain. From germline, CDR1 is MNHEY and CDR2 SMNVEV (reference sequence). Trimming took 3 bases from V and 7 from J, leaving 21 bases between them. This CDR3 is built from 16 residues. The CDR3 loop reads CASSFNPSTGSGGYTF. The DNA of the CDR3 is TGTGCCAGCAGTTTCAATCCTTCGACGGGTTCGGGTGGCTACACCTTC.

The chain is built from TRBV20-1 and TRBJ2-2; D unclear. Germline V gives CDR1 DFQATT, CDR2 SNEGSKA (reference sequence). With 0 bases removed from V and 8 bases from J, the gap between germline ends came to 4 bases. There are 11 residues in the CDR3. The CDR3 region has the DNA TGCAGTGCTAGAGATTTAGGGGAGCTGTTTTTT. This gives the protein CSARDLGELFF.

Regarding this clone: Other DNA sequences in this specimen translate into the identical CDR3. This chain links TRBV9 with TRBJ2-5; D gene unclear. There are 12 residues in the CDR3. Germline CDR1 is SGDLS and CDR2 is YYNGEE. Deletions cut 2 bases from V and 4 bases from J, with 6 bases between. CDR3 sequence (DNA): TGTGCCAGCAGCGTCGGCGGAGAGACCCAGTACTTC. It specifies CASSVGGETQYF.

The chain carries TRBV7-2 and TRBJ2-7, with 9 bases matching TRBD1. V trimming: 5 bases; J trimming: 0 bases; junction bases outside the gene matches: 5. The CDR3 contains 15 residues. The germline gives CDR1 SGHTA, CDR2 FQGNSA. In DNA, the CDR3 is TGTGCCAGCAGCCCTCGGGACAGGGCCTCCTACGAGCAGTACTTC. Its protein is CASSPRDRASYEQYF.

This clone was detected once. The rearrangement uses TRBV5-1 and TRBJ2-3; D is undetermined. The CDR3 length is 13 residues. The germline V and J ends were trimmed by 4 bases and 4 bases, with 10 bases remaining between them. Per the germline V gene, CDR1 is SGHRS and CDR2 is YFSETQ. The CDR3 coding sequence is TGCGCCAGCAGCGTCGAGGCCGCAGATACGCAGTATTTT. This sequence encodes CASSVEAADTQYF.

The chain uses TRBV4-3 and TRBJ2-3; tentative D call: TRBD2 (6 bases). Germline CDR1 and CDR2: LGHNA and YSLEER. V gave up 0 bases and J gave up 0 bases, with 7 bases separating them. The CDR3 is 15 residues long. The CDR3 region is CASSQEGTSTDTQYF. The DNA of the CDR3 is TGCGCCAGCAGCCAAGAAGGGACTAGCACAGATACGCAGTATTTT.

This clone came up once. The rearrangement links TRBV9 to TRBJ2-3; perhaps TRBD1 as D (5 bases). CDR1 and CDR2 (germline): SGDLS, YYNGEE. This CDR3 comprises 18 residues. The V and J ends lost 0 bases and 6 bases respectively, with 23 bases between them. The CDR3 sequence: CASSVVGKGNQLADTQYF. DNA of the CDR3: TGTGCCAGCAGCGTAGTAGGGAAGGGGAATCAGTTGGCGGATACGCAGTATTTT.

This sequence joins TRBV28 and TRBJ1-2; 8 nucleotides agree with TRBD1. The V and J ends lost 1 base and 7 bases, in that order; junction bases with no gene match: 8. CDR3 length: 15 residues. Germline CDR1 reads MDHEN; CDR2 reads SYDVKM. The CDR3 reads CASSLFPRGPGGYTF. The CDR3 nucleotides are TGTGCCAGCAGTTTATTCCCCAGGGGGCCGGGTGGCTACACCTTC.

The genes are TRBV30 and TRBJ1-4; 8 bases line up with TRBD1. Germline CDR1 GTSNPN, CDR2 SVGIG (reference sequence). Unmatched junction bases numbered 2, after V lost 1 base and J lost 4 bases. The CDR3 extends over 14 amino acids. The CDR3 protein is CAWSEDRVNEKLFF. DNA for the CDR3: TGTGCCTGGAGTGAGGACAGGGTTAATGAAAAACTGTTTTTT.

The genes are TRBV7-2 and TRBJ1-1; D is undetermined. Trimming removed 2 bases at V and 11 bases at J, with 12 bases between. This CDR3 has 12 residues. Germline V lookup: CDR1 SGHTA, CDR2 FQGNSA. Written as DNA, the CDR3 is TGTGCCAGCAGCTTACCCAATAGGAGGGCTTTCTTT. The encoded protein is CASSLPNRRAFF.